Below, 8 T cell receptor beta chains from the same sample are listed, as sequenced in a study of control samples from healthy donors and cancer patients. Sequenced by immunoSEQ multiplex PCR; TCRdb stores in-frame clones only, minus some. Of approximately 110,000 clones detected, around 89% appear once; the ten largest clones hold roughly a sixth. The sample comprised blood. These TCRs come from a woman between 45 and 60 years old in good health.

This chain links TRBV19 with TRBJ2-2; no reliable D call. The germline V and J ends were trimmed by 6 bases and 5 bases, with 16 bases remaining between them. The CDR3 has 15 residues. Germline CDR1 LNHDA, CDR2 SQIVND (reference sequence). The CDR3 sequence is CASSTGRAGTGELFF. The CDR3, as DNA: TGTGCCAGTAGCACCGGAAGGGCTGGGACCGGGGAGCTGTTTTTT.

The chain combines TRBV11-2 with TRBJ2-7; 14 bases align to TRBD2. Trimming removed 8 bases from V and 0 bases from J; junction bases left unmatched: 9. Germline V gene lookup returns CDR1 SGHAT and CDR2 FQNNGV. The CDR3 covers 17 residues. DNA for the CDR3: TGTGCCAGCGAAGGAGGACTAGCGGGAGGTCCCTCCTACGAGCAGTACGTC. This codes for CASEGGLAGGPSYEQYV.

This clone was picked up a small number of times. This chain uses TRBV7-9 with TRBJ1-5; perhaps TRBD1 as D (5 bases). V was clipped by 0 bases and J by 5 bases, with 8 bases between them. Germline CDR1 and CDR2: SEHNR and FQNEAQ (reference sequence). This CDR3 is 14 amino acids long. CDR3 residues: CASSLAAGHQPQHF. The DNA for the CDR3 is TGTGCCAGCAGCTTAGCGGCGGGGCATCAGCCCCAGCATTTT.

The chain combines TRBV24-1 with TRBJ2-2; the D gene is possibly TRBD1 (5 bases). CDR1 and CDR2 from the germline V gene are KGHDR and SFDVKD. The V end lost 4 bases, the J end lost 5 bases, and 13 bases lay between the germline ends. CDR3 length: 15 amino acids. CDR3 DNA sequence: TGTGCCACCAGTGACCCTCGGACAACTACCGGGGAGCTGTTTTTT. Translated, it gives CATSDPRTTTGELFF.

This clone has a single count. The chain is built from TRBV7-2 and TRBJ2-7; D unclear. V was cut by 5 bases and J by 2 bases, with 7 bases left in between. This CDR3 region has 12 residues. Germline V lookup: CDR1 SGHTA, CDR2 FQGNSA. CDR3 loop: CASSLVPYEQYF. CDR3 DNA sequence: TGTGCCAGCAGCCTAGTGCCCTACGAGCAGTACTTC.

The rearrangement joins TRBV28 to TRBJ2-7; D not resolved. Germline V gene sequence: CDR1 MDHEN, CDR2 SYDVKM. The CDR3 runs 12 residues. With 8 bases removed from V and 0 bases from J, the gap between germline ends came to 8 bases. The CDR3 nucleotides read TGTGCCAGCTACCAAGGCTCCTACGAGCAGTACTTC. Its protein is CASYQGSYEQYF.

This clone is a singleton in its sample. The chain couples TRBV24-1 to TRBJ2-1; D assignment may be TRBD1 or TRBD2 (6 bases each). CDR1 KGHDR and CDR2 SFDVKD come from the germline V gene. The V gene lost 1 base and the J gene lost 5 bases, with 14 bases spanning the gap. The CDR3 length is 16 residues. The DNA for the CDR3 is TGTGCCACCAGTGATTTTCTCAGGGGAGGTGACAATGAGCAGTTCTTC. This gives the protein CATSDFLRGGDNEQFF.

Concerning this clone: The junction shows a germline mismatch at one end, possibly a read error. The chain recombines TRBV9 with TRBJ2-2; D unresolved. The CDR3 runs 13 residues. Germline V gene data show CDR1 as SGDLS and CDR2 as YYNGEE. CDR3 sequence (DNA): TGTGCCACCAGCGAGGCGAACACCGGGGAGCTGTTTTTT. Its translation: CATSEANTGELFF.